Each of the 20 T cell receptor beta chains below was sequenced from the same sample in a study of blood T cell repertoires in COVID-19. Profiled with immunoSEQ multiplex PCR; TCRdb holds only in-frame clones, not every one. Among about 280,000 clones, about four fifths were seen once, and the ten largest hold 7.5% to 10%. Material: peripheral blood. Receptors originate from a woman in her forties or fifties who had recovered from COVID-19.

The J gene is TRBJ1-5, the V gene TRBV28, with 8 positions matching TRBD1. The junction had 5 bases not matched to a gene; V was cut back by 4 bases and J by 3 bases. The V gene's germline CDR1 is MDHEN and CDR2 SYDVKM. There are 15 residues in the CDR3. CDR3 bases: TGTGCCAGCAGTTCCGGACAGGGTGACAATCAGCCCCAGCATTTT. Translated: CASSSGQGDNQPQHF.

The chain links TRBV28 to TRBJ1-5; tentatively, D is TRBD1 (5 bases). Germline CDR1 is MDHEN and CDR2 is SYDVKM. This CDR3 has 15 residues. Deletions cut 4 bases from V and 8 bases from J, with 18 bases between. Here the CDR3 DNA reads TGTGCCAGCAGTTCCCAGGGCCGGGGAGGTAAGCCCCAGCATTTT. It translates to CASSSQGRGGKPQHF.

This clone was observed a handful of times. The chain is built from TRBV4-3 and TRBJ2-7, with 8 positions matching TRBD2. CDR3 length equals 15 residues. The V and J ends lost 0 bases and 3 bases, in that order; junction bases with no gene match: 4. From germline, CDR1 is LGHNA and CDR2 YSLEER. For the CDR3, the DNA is TGCGCCAGCAGCCAAGAAGGGCTAGCGGGCTACGAGCAGTACTTC. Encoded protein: CASSQEGLAGYEQYF.

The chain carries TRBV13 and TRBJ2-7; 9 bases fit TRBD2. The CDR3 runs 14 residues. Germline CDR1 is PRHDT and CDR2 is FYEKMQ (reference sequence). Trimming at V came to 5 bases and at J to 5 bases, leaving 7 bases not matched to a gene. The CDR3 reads CASSLIAGVNEQYF. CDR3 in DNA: TGTGCCAGCAGCCTAATAGCGGGAGTCAACGAGCAGTACTTC.

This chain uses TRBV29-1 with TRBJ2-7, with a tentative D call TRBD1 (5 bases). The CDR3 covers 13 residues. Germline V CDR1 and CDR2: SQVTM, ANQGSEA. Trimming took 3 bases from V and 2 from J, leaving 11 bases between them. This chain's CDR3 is CSVEFPDTYEQYF. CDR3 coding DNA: TGCAGCGTTGAGTTTCCGGACACCTACGAGCAGTACTTC.

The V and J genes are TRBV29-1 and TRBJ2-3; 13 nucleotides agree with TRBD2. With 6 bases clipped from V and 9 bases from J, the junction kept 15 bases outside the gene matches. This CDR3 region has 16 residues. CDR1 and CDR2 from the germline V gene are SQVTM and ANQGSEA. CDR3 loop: CSVSLGTSGVAATQYF. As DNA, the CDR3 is TGCAGCGTCAGCCTTGGGACTAGCGGGGTAGCTGCCACGCAGTATTTT.

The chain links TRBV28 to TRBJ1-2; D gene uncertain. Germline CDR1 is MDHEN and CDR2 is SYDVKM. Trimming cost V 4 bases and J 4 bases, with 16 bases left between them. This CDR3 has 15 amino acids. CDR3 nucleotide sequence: TGTGCCAGCAGTTCGGACTGGGCCGACGTCTATGGCTACACCTTC. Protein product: CASSSDWADVYGYTF.

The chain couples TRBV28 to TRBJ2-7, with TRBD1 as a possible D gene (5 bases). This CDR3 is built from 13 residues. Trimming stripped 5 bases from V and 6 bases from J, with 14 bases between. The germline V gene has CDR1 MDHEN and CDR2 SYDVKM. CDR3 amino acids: CASSPFNRGEQYF. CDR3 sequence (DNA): TGTGCCAGCAGTCCCTTTAATAGGGGCGAGCAGTACTTC.

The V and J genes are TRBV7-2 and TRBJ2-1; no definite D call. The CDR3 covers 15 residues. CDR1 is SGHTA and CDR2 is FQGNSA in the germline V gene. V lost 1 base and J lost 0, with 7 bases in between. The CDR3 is CASSLVQFSYNEQFF. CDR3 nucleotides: TGTGCCAGCAGCTTAGTTCAGTTCTCCTACAATGAGCAGTTCTTC.

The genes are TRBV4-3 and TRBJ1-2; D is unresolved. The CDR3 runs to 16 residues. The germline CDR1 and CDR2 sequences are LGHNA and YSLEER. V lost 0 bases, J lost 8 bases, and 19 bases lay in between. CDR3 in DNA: TGCGCCAGCAGCCAAGATAAGATGGGCAGGCGCCCAGGCTACACCTTC. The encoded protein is CASSQDKMGRRPGYTF.

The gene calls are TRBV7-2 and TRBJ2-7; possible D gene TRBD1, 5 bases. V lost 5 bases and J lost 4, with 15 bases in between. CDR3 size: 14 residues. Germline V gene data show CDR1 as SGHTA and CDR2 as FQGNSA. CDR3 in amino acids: CASSRDRREYEQYF. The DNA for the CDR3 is TGTGCCAGCAGCAGAGACAGAAGGGAATACGAGCAGTACTTC.

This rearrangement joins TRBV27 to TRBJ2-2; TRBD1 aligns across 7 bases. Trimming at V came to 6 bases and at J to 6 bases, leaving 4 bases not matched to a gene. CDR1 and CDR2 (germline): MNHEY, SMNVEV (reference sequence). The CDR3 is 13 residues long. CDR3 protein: CASRVQGPGELFF. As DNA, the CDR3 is TGTGCCAGCAGGGTACAGGGGCCCGGGGAGCTGTTTTTT.

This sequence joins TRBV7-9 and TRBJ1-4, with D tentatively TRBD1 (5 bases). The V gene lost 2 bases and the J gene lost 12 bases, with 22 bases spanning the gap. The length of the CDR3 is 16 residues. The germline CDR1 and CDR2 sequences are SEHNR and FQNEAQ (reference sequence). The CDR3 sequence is CASSLHRGGTTPELFF. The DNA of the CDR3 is TGTGCCAGCAGCTTACACCGTGGGGGGACCACGCCGGAACTGTTTTTT.

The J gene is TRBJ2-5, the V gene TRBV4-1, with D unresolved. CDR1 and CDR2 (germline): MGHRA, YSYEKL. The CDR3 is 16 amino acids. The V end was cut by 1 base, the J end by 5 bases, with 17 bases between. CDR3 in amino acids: CASSQGNPRQLETQYF. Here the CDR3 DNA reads TGCGCCAGCAGCCAAGGAAATCCCAGGCAATTGGAGACCCAGTACTTC.

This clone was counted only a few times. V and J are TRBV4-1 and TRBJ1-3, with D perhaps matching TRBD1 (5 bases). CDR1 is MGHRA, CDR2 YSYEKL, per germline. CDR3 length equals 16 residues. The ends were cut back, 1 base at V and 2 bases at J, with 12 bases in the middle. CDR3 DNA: TGCGCCAGCAGCCAAGTCCCAGGGATCGCTGGAAACACCATATATTTT. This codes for CASSQVPGIAGNTIYF.

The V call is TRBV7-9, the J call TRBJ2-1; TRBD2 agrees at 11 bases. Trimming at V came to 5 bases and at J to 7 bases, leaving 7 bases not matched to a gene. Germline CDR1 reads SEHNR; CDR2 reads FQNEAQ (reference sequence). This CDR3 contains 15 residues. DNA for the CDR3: TGTGCCAGCAGCCCTACTAGCGGGGGAAGGAATGAGCAGTTCTTC. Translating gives CASSPTSGGRNEQFF.

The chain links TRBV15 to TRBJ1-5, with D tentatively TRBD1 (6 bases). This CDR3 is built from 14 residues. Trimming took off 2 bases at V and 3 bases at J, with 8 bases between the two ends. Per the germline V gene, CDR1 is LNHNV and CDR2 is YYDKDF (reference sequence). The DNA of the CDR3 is TGTGCCACCAGCAGACAGGGGTCCAATCAGCCCCAGCATTTT. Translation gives CATSRQGSNQPQHF.

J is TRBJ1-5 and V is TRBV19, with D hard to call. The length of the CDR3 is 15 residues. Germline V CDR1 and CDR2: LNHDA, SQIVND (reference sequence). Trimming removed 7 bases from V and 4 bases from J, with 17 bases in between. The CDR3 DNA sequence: TGTGCCAGTACCCCACGAGGGCTTGGGAATCAGCCCCAGCATTTT. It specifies CASTPRGLGNQPQHF.

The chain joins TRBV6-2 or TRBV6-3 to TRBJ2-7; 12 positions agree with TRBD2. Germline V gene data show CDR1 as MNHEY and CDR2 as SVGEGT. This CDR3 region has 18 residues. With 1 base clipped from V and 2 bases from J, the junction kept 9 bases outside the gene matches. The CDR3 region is CASSYFRTSGTSPYEQYF. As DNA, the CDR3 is TGTGCCAGCAGTTACTTTAGGACTAGCGGGACTTCCCCCTACGAGCAGTACTTC.

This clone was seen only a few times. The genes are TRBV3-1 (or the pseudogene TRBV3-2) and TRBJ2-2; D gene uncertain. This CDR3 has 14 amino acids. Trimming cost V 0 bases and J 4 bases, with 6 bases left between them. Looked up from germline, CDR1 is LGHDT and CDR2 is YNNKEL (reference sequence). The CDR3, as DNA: TGTGCCAGCAGCCAAGATCTCAGCACCGGGGAGCTGTTTTTT. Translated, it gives CASSQDLSTGELFF.